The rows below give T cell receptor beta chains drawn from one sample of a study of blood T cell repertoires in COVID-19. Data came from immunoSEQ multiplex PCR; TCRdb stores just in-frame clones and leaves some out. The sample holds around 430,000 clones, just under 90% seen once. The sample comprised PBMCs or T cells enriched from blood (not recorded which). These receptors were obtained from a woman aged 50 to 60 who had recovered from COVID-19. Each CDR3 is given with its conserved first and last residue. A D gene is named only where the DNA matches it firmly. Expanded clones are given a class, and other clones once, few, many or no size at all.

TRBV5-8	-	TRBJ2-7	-	CASSLYLGLTYEQYF	TGTGCCAGCAGCTTGTATCTGGGCCTCACCTACGAGCAGTACTTC
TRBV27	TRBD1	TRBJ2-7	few	CASSPTGTGGEQYF	TGTGCCAGCAGTCCCACCGGGACAGGAGGCGAGCAGTACTTC
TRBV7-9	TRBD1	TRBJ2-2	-	CASSLTRGGASGELFF	TGTGCCAGCAGCCTAACGAGAGGGGGCGCCTCCGGGGAGCTGTTTTTT
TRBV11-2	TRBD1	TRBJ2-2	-	CASSLTGTAPNTGELFF	TGTGCCAGCAGCTTAACCGGGACAGCACCGAACACCGGGGAGCTGTTTTTT
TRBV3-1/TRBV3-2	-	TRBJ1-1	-	CASSQGGTEAFF	TGTGCCAGCAGCCAGGGGGGCACTGAAGCTTTCTTT
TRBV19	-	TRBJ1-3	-	CPIPKGGSGNTIYF	TGTCCTATTCCAAAGGGAGGTTCTGGAAACACCATATATTTT
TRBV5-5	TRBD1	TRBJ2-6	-	CASSHRDRDAGANVLTF	TGTGCCAGCAGCCACCGGGACAGGGACGCTGGGGCCAACGTCCTGACTTTC
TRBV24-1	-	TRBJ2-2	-	CATSQGIQSNTGELFF	TGTGCCACCAGTCAGGGGATCCAATCGAACACCGGGGAGCTGTTTTTT
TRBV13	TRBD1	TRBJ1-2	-	CASRRTGGYGYTF	TGTGCCAGCAGACGGACAGGCGGCTATGGCTACACCTTC
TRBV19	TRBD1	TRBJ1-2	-	CASSPGQGLPYNYGYTF	TGTGCCAGTAGTCCCGGACAGGGTCTGCCATATAACTATGGCTACACCTTC
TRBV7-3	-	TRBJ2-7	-	CASSLARTNEQYF	TGTGCCAGCAGCCTCGCCAGGACAAACGAGCAGTACTTC
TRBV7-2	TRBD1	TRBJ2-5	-	CASSFGQGSQETQYF	TGTGCCAGCAGCTTCGGACAGGGGAGTCAGGAGACCCAGTACTTC
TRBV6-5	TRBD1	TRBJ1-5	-	CATRTGGYDQPQHF	TGTGCCACGCGAACAGGGGGGTATGATCAGCCCCAGCATTTT
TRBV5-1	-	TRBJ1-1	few	CASGEGGGRTEAFF	TGCGCCAGCGGTGAAGGGGGTGGTCGGACTGAAGCTTTCTTT
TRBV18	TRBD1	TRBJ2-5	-	CASSPGDRLRLETQYF	TGTGCCAGCTCACCCGGGGACAGACTTAGGCTGGAGACCCAGTACTTC
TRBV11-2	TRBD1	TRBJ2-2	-	CASSLDAGTGGFRELFF	TGTGCCAGCAGCTTAGATGCGGGGACAGGGGGCTTTCGGGAGCTGTTTTTT
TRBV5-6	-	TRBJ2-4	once	CASNPGVAEDIQYF	TGTGCCAGCAACCCGGGGGTAGCGGAAGACATTCAGTACTTC
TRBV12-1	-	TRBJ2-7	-	CASRGRVAEQYF	TGTGCCAGCAGGGGCAGGGTTGCCGAGCAGTACTTC
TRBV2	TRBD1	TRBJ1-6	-	CASNEDRGPIPLHF	TGTGCCAGCAATGAGGACAGGGGGCCGATACCCCTCCACTTT
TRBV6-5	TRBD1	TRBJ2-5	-	CASTTGGAMVETQYF	TGTGCCAGCACCACAGGGGGCGCAATGGTTGAGACCCAGTACTTC
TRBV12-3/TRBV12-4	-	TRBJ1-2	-	CASSSLSVYGYTF	TGTGCCAGCAGTTCTTTGTCAGTCTATGGCTACACCTTC
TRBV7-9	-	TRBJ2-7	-	CASSLMDSLSYEQYF	TGTGCCAGCAGCTTAATGGACAGCCTCTCCTACGAGCAGTACTTC
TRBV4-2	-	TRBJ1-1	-	CASSQGVGATEAFF	TGTGCCAGCAGCCAAGGGGTGGGGGCCACTGAAGCTTTCTTT
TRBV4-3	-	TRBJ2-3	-	CASSQEGGIRHTQYF	TGCGCCAGCAGCCAAGAAGGGGGTATTAGGCATACGCAGTATTTT
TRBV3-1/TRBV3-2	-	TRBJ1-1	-	CASSPGLATEAFF	TGTGCCAGCAGCCCCGGACTGGCCACTGAAGCTTTCTTT
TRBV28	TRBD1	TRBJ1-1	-	CASSPGGRTEAFF	TGTGCCAGCAGTCCAGGGGGCCGGACTGAAGCTTTCTTT
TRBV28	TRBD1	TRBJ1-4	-	CASSLGQGSEKLFF	TGTGCCAGCAGTTTAGGACAGGGCAGCGAAAAACTGTTTTTT
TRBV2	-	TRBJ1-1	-	CASSVIQGNTEAFF	TGTGCCAGCAGTGTTATACAGGGAAACACTGAAGCTTTCTTT
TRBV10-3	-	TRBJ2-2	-	CAISANGGTGELFF	TGTGCCATCAGTGCGAACGGGGGAACCGGGGAGCTGTTTTTT
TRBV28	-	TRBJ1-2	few	CASSFWANYGYTF	TGTGCCAGCAGTTTTTGGGCCAACTATGGCTACACCTTC
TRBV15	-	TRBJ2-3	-	CATSAAGRGDTQYF	TGTGCCACCAGCGCGGCAGGGCGCGGAGATACGCAGTATTTT
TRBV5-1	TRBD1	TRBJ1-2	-	CASSPDREGYTF	TGCGCCAGCAGCCCGGACAGGGAGGGCTACACCTTC
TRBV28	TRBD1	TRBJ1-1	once	CASSPYGQEATEAFF	TGTGCCAGCAGTCCATACGGACAGGAAGCCACTGAAGCTTTCTTT
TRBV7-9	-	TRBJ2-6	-	CASSTGTAGANVLTF	TGTGCCAGCAGCACAGGGACGGCTGGGGCCAACGTCCTGACTTTC
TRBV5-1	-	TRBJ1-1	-	CASKQGLQRGYTEAFF	TGCGCCAGTAAACAGGGTCTACAGAGGGGGTACACTGAAGCTTTCTTT
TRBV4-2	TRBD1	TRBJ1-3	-	CASSQGDRRRGTIYF	TGTGCCAGCAGCCAAGGGGACAGGCGGCGAGGAACCATATATTTT
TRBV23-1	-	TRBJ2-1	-	CASSQSGVDNEQFF	TGCGCCAGCAGTCAATCGGGAGTCGACAATGAGCAGTTCTTC
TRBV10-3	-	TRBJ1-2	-	CAIGGESGYTF	TGTGCCATCGGCGGTGAAAGTGGCTACACCTTC
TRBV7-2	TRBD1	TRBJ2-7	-	CASSGGQGVDEQYF	TGTGCCAGCAGCGGGGGACAGGGGGTAGACGAGCAGTACTTC
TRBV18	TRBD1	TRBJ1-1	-	CASSPDRGRGFTEAFF	TGTGCCAGCTCACCCGACAGGGGGCGCGGTTTCACTGAAGCTTTCTTT
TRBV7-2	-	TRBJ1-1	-	CASSLMLWAPEAFF	TGTGCCAGCAGCTTAATGCTTTGGGCCCCTGAAGCTTTCTTT
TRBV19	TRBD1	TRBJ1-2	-	CASRPQGAGANYGYTF	TGTGCCAGTAGACCACAGGGGGCGGGAGCTAACTATGGCTACACCTTC
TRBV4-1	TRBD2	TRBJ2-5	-	CASSQASGVMVETQYF	TGCGCCAGCAGCCAAGCTAGCGGGGTAATGGTGGAGACCCAGTACTTC
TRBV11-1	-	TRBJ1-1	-	CASSPGPSQGTEAFF	TGTGCCAGCAGCCCTGGACCGTCCCAGGGGACTGAAGCTTTCTTT
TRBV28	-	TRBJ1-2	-	CASSYPPGLSGYTF	TGTGCCAGCAGTTACCCGCCAGGCCTGAGTGGCTACACCTTC
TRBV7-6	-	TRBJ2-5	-	CASNLVATQETQYF	TGTGCCAGCAACTTAGTAGCGACCCAAGAGACCCAGTACTTC
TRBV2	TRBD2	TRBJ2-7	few	CASSEGGGAAEQYF	TGTGCCAGCAGTGAAGGCGGGGGGGCCGCCGAGCAGTACTTC
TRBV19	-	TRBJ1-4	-	CASNDGRINEKLFF	TGTGCCAGTAACGATGGCAGAATTAATGAAAAACTGTTTTTT
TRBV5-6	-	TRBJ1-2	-	CASSFVGRRDYGYTF	TGTGCCAGCAGCTTCGTCGGGAGACGGGACTATGGCTACACCTTC